The following is a T cell receptor (beta chain) sequence with its context. The data originate from a study of shared clonotypes between healthy human individuals. In the authors' workflow: There were no quality scores in the junction-only immunoSEQ sequences, so filtering differed. Method: immunoSEQ multiplex PCR; TCRdb's copy keeps in-frame clones and lacks some. D and trimming were read from the DNA, whereas the V and J calls and clone size are those reported in that table. The sample yields about 1.5 million clones, 95% to 97% seen once. CD4+ cells yielded CD45RA+ naive and CD45RA-negative memory subsets. CDR3 length: 13 amino acids. The germline V gene has CDR1 LNHNV and CDR2 YYDKDF (reference sequence). V lost 3 bases and J lost 4, with 9 bases in between.

This chain connects TRBV15 to TRBJ2-5; a weak D match, TRBD1 (5 bases). Sequencing was performed on naive CD4+ T cells sorted from blood. Subset specified: CD45RA+ positively selected. This receptor was obtained from a man aged 25 to 45 in good health. DNA for the CDR3: TGTGCCACCAGCAGGTGGCAGGGAGAGACCCAGTACTTC. Encoded protein: CATSRWQGETQYF.